This TCR beta chain was retrieved from a study of technical replicates of blood from a few donors. The J segment lost 3 bases and the V segment lost 5 bases, leaving 5 bases of the junction unmatched. Germline CDR1 and CDR2: LNHNV and YYDKDF (reference sequence). There are 15 residues in the CDR3. Some clones are missing from TCRdb's copy, which holds only in-frame ones; the method was immunoSEQ multiplex PCR. Of 55,000 to 65,000 clones in the sample, around 93% were seen once. The sequencing input was PBMCs. The chain is built from TRBV15 and TRBJ2-7; the match to TRBD2 covers 12 bases. The receptor was isolated from a human donor in good health. Some clones in this sample may be carry-over from other donors' samples. The CDR3 loop is CATSGGLAGSYEQYF. CDR3 nucleotides: TGTGCCACCAGCGGCGGACTAGCGGGGAGCTACGAGCAGTACTTC.